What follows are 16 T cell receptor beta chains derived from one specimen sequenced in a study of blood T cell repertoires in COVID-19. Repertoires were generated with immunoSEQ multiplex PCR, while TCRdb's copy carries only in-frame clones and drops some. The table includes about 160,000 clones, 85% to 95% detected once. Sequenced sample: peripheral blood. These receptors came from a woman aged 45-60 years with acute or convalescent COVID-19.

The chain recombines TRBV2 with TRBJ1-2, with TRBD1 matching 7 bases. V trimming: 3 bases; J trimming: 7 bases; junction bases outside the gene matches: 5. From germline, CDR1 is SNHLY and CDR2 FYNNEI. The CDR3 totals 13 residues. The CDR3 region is CASSETGKGGYTF. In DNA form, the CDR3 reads TGTGCCAGCAGTGAGACAGGGAAAGGTGGCTACACCTTC.

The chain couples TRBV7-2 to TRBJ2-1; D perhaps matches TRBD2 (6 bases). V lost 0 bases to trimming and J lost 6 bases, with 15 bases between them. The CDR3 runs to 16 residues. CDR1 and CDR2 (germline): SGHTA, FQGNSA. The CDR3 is CASSLATTSRFNEQFF. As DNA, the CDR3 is TGTGCCAGCAGCTTAGCGACCACTAGCCGTTTCAATGAGCAGTTCTTC.

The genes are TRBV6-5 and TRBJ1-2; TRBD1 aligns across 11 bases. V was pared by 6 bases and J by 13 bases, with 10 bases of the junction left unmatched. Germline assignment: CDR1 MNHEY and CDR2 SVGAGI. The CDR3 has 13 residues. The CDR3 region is CASRPGQGGSGTF. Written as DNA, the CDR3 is TGTGCCAGCAGGCCGGGACAGGGGGGATCAGGCACCTTC.

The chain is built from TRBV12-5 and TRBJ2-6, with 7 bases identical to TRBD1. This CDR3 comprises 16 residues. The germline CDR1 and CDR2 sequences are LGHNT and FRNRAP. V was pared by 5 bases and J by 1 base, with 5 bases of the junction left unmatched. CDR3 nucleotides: TGTGCTAGTGGTCACAGGGGATTATCTGGGGCCAACGTCCTGACTTTC. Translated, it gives CASGHRGLSGANVLTF.

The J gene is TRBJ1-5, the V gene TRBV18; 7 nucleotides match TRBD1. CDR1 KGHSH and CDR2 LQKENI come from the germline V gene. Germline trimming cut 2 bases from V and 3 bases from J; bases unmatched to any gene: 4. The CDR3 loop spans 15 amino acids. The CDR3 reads CASSPDRVTNQPQHF. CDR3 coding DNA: TGTGCCAGCTCACCAGACAGGGTGACCAATCAGCCCCAGCATTTT.

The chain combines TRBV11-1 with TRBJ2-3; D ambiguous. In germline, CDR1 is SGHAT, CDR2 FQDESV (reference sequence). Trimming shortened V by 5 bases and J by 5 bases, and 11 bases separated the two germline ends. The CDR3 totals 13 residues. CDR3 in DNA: TGTGCCAGCAGCCCAAACCTAGGAGATACGCAGTATTTT. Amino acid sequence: CASSPNLGDTQYF.

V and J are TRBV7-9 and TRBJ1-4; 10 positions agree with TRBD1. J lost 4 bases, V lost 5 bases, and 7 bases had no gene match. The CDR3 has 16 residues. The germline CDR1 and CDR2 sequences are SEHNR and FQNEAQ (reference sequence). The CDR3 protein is CASSSPGTGDNEKLFF. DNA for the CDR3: TGTGCCAGCAGCAGCCCCGGGACAGGGGATAATGAAAAACTGTTTTTT.

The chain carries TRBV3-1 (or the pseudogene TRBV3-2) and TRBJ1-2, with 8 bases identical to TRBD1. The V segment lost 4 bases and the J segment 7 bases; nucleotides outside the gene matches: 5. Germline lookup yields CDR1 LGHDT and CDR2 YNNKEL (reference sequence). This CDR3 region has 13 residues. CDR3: CASSPDRGTGYTF. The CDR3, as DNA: TGTGCCAGCAGCCCCGACAGGGGTACTGGCTACACCTTC.

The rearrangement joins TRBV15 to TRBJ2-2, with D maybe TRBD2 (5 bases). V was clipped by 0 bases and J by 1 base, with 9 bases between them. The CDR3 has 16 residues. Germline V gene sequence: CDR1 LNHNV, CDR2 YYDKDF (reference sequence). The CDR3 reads CATSREWGVNTGELFF. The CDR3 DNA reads TGTGCCACCAGCAGAGAGTGGGGAGTGAACACCGGGGAGCTGTTTTTT.

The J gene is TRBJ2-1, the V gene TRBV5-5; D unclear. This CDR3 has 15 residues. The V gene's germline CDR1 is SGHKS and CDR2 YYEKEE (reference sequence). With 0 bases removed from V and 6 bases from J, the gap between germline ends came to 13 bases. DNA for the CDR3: TGTGCCAGCAGCTTGGAGTTCCGCAGTCCCAATGAGCAGTTCTTC. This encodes CASSLEFRSPNEQFF.

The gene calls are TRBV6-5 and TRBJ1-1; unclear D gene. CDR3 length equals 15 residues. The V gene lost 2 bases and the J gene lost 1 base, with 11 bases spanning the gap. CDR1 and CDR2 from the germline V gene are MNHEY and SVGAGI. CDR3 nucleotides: TGTGCCAGCAGTTACACCGGGAGCAGGAACACTGAAGCTTTCTTT. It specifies CASSYTGSRNTEAFF.

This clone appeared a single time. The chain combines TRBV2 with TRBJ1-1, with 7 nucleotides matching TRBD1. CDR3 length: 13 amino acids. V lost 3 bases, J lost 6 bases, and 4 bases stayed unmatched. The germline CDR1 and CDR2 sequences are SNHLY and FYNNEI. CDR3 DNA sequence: TGTGCCAGCAGTGACAGGGGGGTTTCTGAAGCTTTCTTT. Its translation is CASSDRGVSEAFF. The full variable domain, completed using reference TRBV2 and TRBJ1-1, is EPEVTQTPSHQVTQMGQEVILRCVPISNHLYFYWYRQILGQKVEFLVSFYNNEISEKSEIFDDQFSVERPDGSNFTLKIRSTKLEDSAMYFCASSDRGVSEAFFGQGTRLTVV.

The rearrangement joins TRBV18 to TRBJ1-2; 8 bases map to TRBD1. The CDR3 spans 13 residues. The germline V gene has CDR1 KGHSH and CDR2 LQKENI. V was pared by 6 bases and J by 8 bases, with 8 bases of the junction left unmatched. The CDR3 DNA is TGTGCCAGCTCCCCCGGGACAGGCAGGGGCTACACCTTC. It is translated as CASSPGTGRGYTF.

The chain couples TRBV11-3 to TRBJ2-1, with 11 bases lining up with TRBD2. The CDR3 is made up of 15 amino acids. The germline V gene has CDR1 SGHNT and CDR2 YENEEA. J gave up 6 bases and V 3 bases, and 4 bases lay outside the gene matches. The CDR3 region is CASSLASGRINEQFF. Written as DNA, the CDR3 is TGTGCCAGCAGCTTGGCTAGCGGGAGGATCAATGAGCAGTTCTTC.

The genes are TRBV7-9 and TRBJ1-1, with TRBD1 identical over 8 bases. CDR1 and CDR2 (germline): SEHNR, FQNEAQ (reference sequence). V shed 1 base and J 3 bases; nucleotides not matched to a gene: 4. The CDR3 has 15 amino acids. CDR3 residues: CASSLGQGRYTEAFF. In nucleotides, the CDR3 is TGTGCCAGCAGCTTAGGACAGGGGAGGTACACTGAAGCTTTCTTT. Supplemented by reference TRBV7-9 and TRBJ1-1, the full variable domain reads DTGVSQNPRHKITKRGQNVTFRCDPISEHNRLYWYRQTLGQGPEFLTYFQNEAQLEKSRLLSDRFSAERPKGSFSTLEIQRTEQGDSAMYLCASSLGQGRYTEAFFGQGTRLTVV.

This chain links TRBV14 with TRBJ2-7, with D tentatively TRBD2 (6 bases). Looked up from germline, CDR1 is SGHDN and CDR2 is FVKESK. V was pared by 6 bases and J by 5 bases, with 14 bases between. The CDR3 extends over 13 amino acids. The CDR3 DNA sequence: TGTGCCAGCAGACTGGAGGGGAGGAACGAGCAGTACTTC. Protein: CASRLEGRNEQYF.